Listed below are T cell receptor beta chains from one sample, sequenced in a study of blood T cell repertoires in COVID-19. Using immunoSEQ multiplex PCR, the repertoire was profiled, and TCRdb retains in-frame clones only, with some absent. The repertoire holds a few hundred thousand clones, approximately 82% seen once, with around 3.5% in the top ten. Sequencing used peripheral blood. These receptors all stem from a woman between 18 and 30 years old with acute or convalescent COVID-19. CDR3s include the opening cysteine and the closing phenylalanine or tryptophan. Fields, in order: J gene, clone size, D gene, V gene, CDR3 protein, CDR3 DNA. D genes are given only for firm matches. Expanded clones are given a class, and other clones once, few, many or no size at all.

J gene: TRBJ1-5; clone size: once; D gene: NA; V gene: TRBV18; CDR3 protein: CASSSGFSNQPQHF; CDR3 DNA: TGTGCCAGCTCATCGGGTTTTAGCAATCAGCCCCAGCATTTT
J gene: TRBJ1-6; clone size: NA; D gene: NA; V gene: TRBV20-1; CDR3 protein: CSASWRAFNSPLHF; CDR3 DNA: TGCAGTGCTAGTTGGCGGGCTTTTAATTCACCCCTCCACTTT
J gene: TRBJ1-2; clone size: NA; D gene: NA; V gene: TRBV7-9; CDR3 protein: CASSWPGGNVGYTF; CDR3 DNA: TGTGCCAGCAGCTGGCCGGGGGGGAATGTTGGCTACACCTTC
J gene: TRBJ2-5; clone size: NA; D gene: TRBD2; V gene: TRBV3-1/TRBV3-2; CDR3 protein: CASSQAAGGPRTQYF; CDR3 DNA: TGTGCCAGCAGCCAAGCGGCGGGAGGGCCGAGGACCCAGTACTTC
J gene: TRBJ1-1; clone size: NA; D gene: NA; V gene: TRBV12-3/TRBV12-4; CDR3 protein: CASSYTETEAFF; CDR3 DNA: TGTGCCAGCAGTTACACAGAGACTGAAGCTTTCTTT
J gene: TRBJ1-2; clone size: few; D gene: TRBD1; V gene: TRBV24-1; CDR3 protein: CATSDSPGTGGNYGYTF; CDR3 DNA: TGTGCCACCAGTGATTCCCCCGGGACAGGGGGGAACTATGGCTACACCTTC
J gene: TRBJ2-2; clone size: NA; D gene: NA; V gene: TRBV19; CDR3 protein: CASSIAAEINTGELFF; CDR3 DNA: TGTGCCAGTAGTATTGCGGCCGAAATTAACACCGGGGAGCTGTTTTTT
J gene: TRBJ1-1; clone size: NA; D gene: TRBD1; V gene: TRBV7-6; CDR3 protein: CASSYRGWGTEAFF; CDR3 DNA: TGTGCCAGCAGCTACAGGGGCTGGGGCACTGAAGCTTTCTTT
J gene: TRBJ2-2; clone size: many; D gene: TRBD2; V gene: TRBV6-4; CDR3 protein: CASSASGSTGELFF; CDR3 DNA: TGTGCCAGCAGTGCTAGCGGGAGCACCGGGGAGCTGTTTTTT
J gene: TRBJ1-2; clone size: NA; D gene: TRBD1; V gene: TRBV10-3; CDR3 protein: CAISESTGAGYGYTF; CDR3 DNA: TGTGCCATCAGTGAGTCGACAGGGGCGGGCTATGGCTACACCTTC
J gene: TRBJ2-1; clone size: NA; D gene: TRBD1; V gene: TRBV15; CDR3 protein: CATSTRDRAFIPSDEQFF; CDR3 DNA: TGTGCCACCAGCACCCGGGACAGGGCCTTTATACCGTCCGATGAGCAGTTCTTC
J gene: TRBJ2-1; clone size: NA; D gene: NA; V gene: TRBV19; CDR3 protein: CASSIPGNEQFF; CDR3 DNA: TGTGCCAGTAGTATCCCCGGCAATGAGCAGTTCTTC
J gene: TRBJ2-6; clone size: NA; D gene: NA; V gene: TRBV27; CDR3 protein: CASSLVHSGANVLTF; CDR3 DNA: TGTGCCAGCAGTTTAGTACACTCTGGGGCCAACGTCCTGACTTTC
J gene: TRBJ2-2; clone size: once; D gene: TRBD1; V gene: TRBV9; CDR3 protein: CASSVGDSRIAGELFF; CDR3 DNA: TGTGCCAGCAGCGTAGGGGACAGCCGTATCGCCGGGGAGCTGTTTTTT
J gene: TRBJ1-1; clone size: once; D gene: NA; V gene: TRBV19; CDR3 protein: CASSTYTGNGEAFF; CDR3 DNA: TGTGCCAGTAGTACTTATACAGGGAATGGGGAAGCTTTCTTT
J gene: TRBJ1-1; clone size: NA; D gene: TRBD1; V gene: TRBV14; CDR3 protein: CASSQDVGTGLTEAFF; CDR3 DNA: TGTGCCAGCAGCCAAGATGTCGGGACAGGGCTCACTGAAGCTTTCTTT
J gene: TRBJ2-7; clone size: NA; D gene: NA; V gene: TRBV12-1; CDR3 protein: CASSSRTGDTSYEQYF; CDR3 DNA: TGTGCCAGCAGCAGTCGGACAGGTGATACCTCCTACGAGCAGTACTTC
J gene: TRBJ1-2; clone size: NA; D gene: NA; V gene: TRBV3-1/TRBV3-2; CDR3 protein: CASSQGTGGYTF; CDR3 DNA: TGTGCCAGCAGCCAAGGGACGGGGGGCTACACCTTC
J gene: TRBJ1-5; clone size: many; D gene: TRBD1; V gene: TRBV19; CDR3 protein: CASSRQRQGLDDQPQHF; CDR3 DNA: TGTGCCAGTAGTAGACAAAGACAGGGTTTAGACGATCAGCCCCAGCATTTT
J gene: TRBJ2-3; clone size: NA; D gene: TRBD1; V gene: TRBV27; CDR3 protein: CASSEGDRGQDTQYF; CDR3 DNA: TGTGCCAGCAGTGAGGGGGACAGGGGACAGGATACGCAGTATTTT
J gene: TRBJ1-1; clone size: NA; D gene: TRBD1; V gene: TRBV29-1; CDR3 protein: CSVGQVATEAFF; CDR3 DNA: TGCAGCGTGGGACAGGTGGCCACTGAAGCTTTCTTT
J gene: TRBJ2-5; clone size: once; D gene: NA; V gene: TRBV5-1; CDR3 protein: CASSFEGEETQYF; CDR3 DNA: TGCGCCAGCAGCTTCGAGGGCGAAGAGACCCAGTACTTC
J gene: TRBJ2-1; clone size: NA; D gene: TRBD2; V gene: TRBV28; CDR3 protein: CASSLNGLVGVEMQDEQFF; CDR3 DNA: TGTGCCAGCAGTTTGAACGGACTAGTCGGGGTGGAGATGCAGGATGAGCAGTTCTTC
J gene: TRBJ2-3; clone size: NA; D gene: NA; V gene: TRBV6-1; CDR3 protein: CASSELRGDTQYF; CDR3 DNA: TGTGCCAGCAGTGAACTAAGGGGAGATACGCAGTATTTT
J gene: TRBJ2-7; clone size: NA; D gene: NA; V gene: TRBV27; CDR3 protein: CASSFLGEDTYEQYF; CDR3 DNA: TGTGCCAGCAGTTTTTTGGGGGAGGACACCTACGAGCAGTACTTC
J gene: TRBJ2-2; clone size: NA; D gene: NA; V gene: TRBV2; CDR3 protein: CASSAPGRVWETGELFF; CDR3 DNA: TGTGCCAGCAGTGCACCTGGGCGTGTCTGGGAGACCGGGGAGCTGTTTTTT
J gene: TRBJ1-6; clone size: NA; D gene: NA; V gene: TRBV2; CDR3 protein: CASSGLPWGRSPLHF; CDR3 DNA: TGTGCCAGCAGTGGTCTTCCATGGGGCCGTTCACCCCTCCACTTT
J gene: TRBJ2-1; clone size: NA; D gene: TRBD1; V gene: TRBV10-3; CDR3 protein: CAIRNPGTDPNEQFF; CDR3 DNA: TGTGCCATCAGGAATCCCGGGACAGACCCCAATGAGCAGTTCTTC
J gene: TRBJ2-1; clone size: few; D gene: TRBD1; V gene: TRBV10-1; CDR3 protein: CASSGGQGANEQFF; CDR3 DNA: TGCGCCAGCAGTGGGGGACAGGGAGCGAATGAGCAGTTCTTC
J gene: TRBJ2-7; clone size: NA; D gene: NA; V gene: TRBV6-5; CDR3 protein: CASSFTHRAYEQYF; CDR3 DNA: TGTGCCAGCAGTTTCACCCACAGGGCCTACGAGCAGTACTTC
J gene: TRBJ1-5; clone size: few; D gene: NA; V gene: TRBV7-2; CDR3 protein: CASSSGHISNQPQHF; CDR3 DNA: TGTGCCAGCAGCTCGGGACATATTAGCAATCAGCCCCAGCATTTT
J gene: TRBJ1-4; clone size: NA; D gene: NA; V gene: TRBV6-5; CDR3 protein: CASSSADSNEKLFF; CDR3 DNA: TGTGCCAGCAGTTCCGCGGACAGTAATGAAAAACTGTTTTTT
J gene: TRBJ1-2; clone size: few; D gene: TRBD1; V gene: TRBV2; CDR3 protein: CASRATGVGYTF; CDR3 DNA: TGTGCCAGCAGAGCCACAGGGGTCGGCTACACCTTC
J gene: TRBJ1-5; clone size: few; D gene: NA; V gene: TRBV4-2; CDR3 protein: CASSPSTGGSNQPQHF; CDR3 DNA: TGTGCCAGCAGCCCATCGACAGGAGGTAGCAATCAGCCCCAGCATTTT
J gene: TRBJ2-7; clone size: NA; D gene: NA; V gene: TRBV6-5; CDR3 protein: CASSYAGSSYEQYF; CDR3 DNA: TGTGCCAGCAGTTACGCGGGGAGCTCCTACGAGCAGTACTTC
J gene: TRBJ2-1; clone size: NA; D gene: NA; V gene: TRBV29-1; CDR3 protein: CSVLLWTVNEQFF; CDR3 DNA: TGCAGCGTTCTGTTGTGGACAGTCAATGAGCAGTTCTTC
J gene: TRBJ2-2; clone size: few; D gene: NA; V gene: TRBV7-9; CDR3 protein: CASSSQWELFF; CDR3 DNA: TGTGCCAGCAGCTCCCAGTGGGAGCTGTTTTTT
J gene: TRBJ1-6; clone size: NA; D gene: TRBD1; V gene: TRBV30; CDR3 protein: CAWTGGDWSSYNSPLHF; CDR3 DNA: TGTGCCTGGACAGGGGGCGACTGGAGCTCCTATAATTCACCCCTCCACTTT
J gene: TRBJ2-7; clone size: NA; D gene: TRBD2; V gene: TRBV14; CDR3 protein: CASSQVLAGLYEQYF; CDR3 DNA: TGTGCCAGCAGCCAAGTTCTAGCGGGATTGTACGAGCAGTACTTC
J gene: TRBJ2-2; clone size: NA; D gene: TRBD1; V gene: TRBV18; CDR3 protein: CASSPSGQGFSGELFF; CDR3 DNA: TGTGCCAGCTCTCCCTCGGGACAGGGATTCTCCGGGGAGCTGTTTTTT
J gene: TRBJ2-5; clone size: NA; D gene: TRBD2; V gene: TRBV10-3; CDR3 protein: CAIRSTSGRPPPPETQYF; CDR3 DNA: TGTGCCATCAGATCGACTAGCGGGAGGCCCCCTCCCCCGGAGACCCAGTACTTC
J gene: TRBJ2-3; clone size: once; D gene: TRBD2; V gene: TRBV2; CDR3 protein: CAGRTSGRAGHTDTQYF; CDR3 DNA: TGTGCCGGTCGGACTAGCGGGAGGGCGGGGCACACAGATACGCAGTATTTT
J gene: TRBJ2-7; clone size: NA; D gene: NA; V gene: TRBV11-2; CDR3 protein: CASSSRQDLDEQYF; CDR3 DNA: TGTGCCAGCAGCTCACGACAGGACCTAGATGAGCAGTACTTC
J gene: TRBJ1-2; clone size: NA; D gene: NA; V gene: TRBV11-2; CDR3 protein: CASSFGQKYGYTF; CDR3 DNA: TGTGCCAGCAGCTTCGGACAGAAATATGGCTACACCTTC
J gene: TRBJ1-2; clone size: few; D gene: NA; V gene: TRBV27; CDR3 protein: CASSLSFRNRNHYGYTF; CDR3 DNA: TGTGCCAGCAGTTTATCCTTCCGTAACAGGAATCACTATGGCTACACCTTC
J gene: TRBJ1-5; clone size: NA; D gene: NA; V gene: TRBV2; CDR3 protein: CASSEALQGVSNQPQHF; CDR3 DNA: TGTGCCAGCAGTGAAGCGCTTCAAGGGGTTAGCAATCAGCCCCAGCATTTT
J gene: TRBJ1-5; clone size: NA; D gene: NA; V gene: TRBV30; CDR3 protein: CAWSALSNQPQHF; CDR3 DNA: TGTGCCTGGAGTGCATTGAGCAATCAGCCCCAGCATTTT
J gene: TRBJ2-2; clone size: NA; D gene: NA; V gene: TRBV7-2; CDR3 protein: CASSLSGTGNTGELFF; CDR3 DNA: TGTGCCAGCAGCTTATCCGGGACTGGGAACACCGGGGAGCTGTTTTTT
J gene: TRBJ2-3; clone size: NA; D gene: TRBD1; V gene: TRBV6-1; CDR3 protein: CASSDWRGQGLSDTQYF; CDR3 DNA: TGTGCCAGCAGTGACTGGAGGGGACAGGGACTGTCGGATACGCAGTATTTT
J gene: TRBJ2-3; clone size: NA; D gene: NA; V gene: TRBV2; CDR3 protein: CASTSLRLEADTQYF; CDR3 DNA: TGTGCCAGCACATCACTTAGATTAGAGGCAGATACGCAGTATTTT
J gene: TRBJ2-7; clone size: many; D gene: NA; V gene: TRBV6-2/TRBV6-3; CDR3 protein: CASSYSVGLPSSYEQYF; CDR3 DNA: TGTGCCAGCAGTTACTCCGTCGGTCTACCGAGCTCCTACGAGCAGTACTTC
J gene: TRBJ2-3; clone size: NA; D gene: TRBD2; V gene: TRBV2; CDR3 protein: CASNPNGGGDTQYF; CDR3 DNA: TGTGCCAGCAACCCAAACGGCGGGGGGGATACGCAGTATTTT
J gene: TRBJ1-4; clone size: NA; D gene: NA; V gene: TRBV30; CDR3 protein: CAWSVPGEREKLFF; CDR3 DNA: TGTGCCTGGAGTGTTCCGGGGGAGAGGGAAAAACTGTTTTTT
J gene: TRBJ1-1; clone size: NA; D gene: NA; V gene: TRBV11-2; CDR3 protein: CASSLEVRQNTEAFF; CDR3 DNA: TGTGCCAGCAGCTTAGAGGTCAGACAGAACACTGAAGCTTTCTTT